The rows below give T cell receptor beta chains drawn from one sample of a study of cytomegalovirus exposure and HLA in healthy donors. The method was immunoSEQ multiplex PCR; TCRdb's version includes in-frame clones alone and lacks a portion of them. The sample has under 170,000 clones, around 60% seen once. Sequencing was done on a sample of PBMCs. Receptors originate from an older woman in good health and CMV-seropositive. Both conserved end residues are part of each CDR3.

j_call v_call cdr3_aa
TRBJ2-1 TRBV15 CATRRRLAGAYNEQFF
TRBJ2-7 TRBV5-3 CARVLAGVAPYEQYF
TRBJ2-7 TRBV7-9 CASSSLVMVKSDEQYF
TRBJ2-2 TRBV28 CASSSGSWSGTGELFF
TRBJ2-1 TRBV19 CATRSGGADEQFF
TRBJ2-5 TRBV5-5 CASNHRGQGETQYF
TRBJ2-1 TRBV25-1 CASPRGPGGFDNEQFF
TRBJ1-1 TRBV10-3 CAITSTEVNTEAFF
TRBJ2-5 TRBV10-3 CATGTGGPNAETQYF
TRBJ2-5 TRBV21-1 CASSSGPGQALREQYF
TRBJ1-4 TRBV28 CASSWPAVGGKLFF
TRBJ2-4 TRBV5-1 CASRQTSGRAGIQYF
TRBJ1-1 TRBV19 CASSYDRLNTEAFF
TRBJ2-5 TRBV7-2 CASSLSSGSETQYF
NA TRBV10-3 CAISEQGAYEQYF
TRBJ1-5 TRBV7-8 CASSPGGAFQPQHF
TRBJ2-5 TRBV5-1 CASSLVTGGAETQYF
TRBJ2-1 TRBV29-1 CSFARDNEQFF
TRBJ2-7 TRBV30 CAWSVGGAAYEQYF
TRBJ2-3 TRBV27 CASSLLAGPTDTQYF
TRBJ1-1 TRBV5-6 CASSYWGGLNTEAFF
TRBJ2-7 TRBV10-2 CASSARQGWYEQYF
TRBJ2-1 TRBV19 CASSTSILAGEGDEQFF
TRBJ2-7 TRBV6-5 CASSPGGEQYF
TRBJ2-3 TRBV5-6 CASRGQGRASTDTQYF
TRBJ2-5 TRBV5-1 CASSLALAEQETQYF
TRBJ1-2 TRBV9 CASSVFTGLGGYTF
TRBJ2-7 TRBV14 CASSLRTSGSSNLHEQYF
TRBJ2-3 TRBV4-3 CASSKGLAGNTDTQYF
TRBJ2-3 TRBV18 CASSPSGMLTDTQYF
TRBJ2-7 TRBV10-3 CAISEGGELYEQYF
TRBJ2-3 TRBV4-3 CASSQTLTSTDTQYF
TRBJ1-5 TRBV7-9 CASSLGTGRSDQPQHF
TRBJ2-5 TRBV19 CASSTSARGEETQYF
TRBJ2-4 TRBV6-4 CASSDSQGLAKNIQYF
TRBJ1-5 TRBV28 CASSSGYRGNQPQHF
TRBJ2-3 TRBV12-5 CASGSGTSSGGDTQYF
TRBJ2-3 TRBV2 CASSEYGGSSTDTQYF
TRBJ2-5 TRBV5-1 CASRVGTSGRQETQYF
TRBJ2-7 TRBV7-2 CASSPGASGSSYEQYF